The 2 T cell receptor beta chains below come from one sample, sequenced in a study of control samples from healthy donors and cancer patients. Method: immunoSEQ multiplex PCR; TCRdb's copy keeps in-frame clones and lacks some. The table has some 150,000 clones, around 94% seen once. The sequencing sample was made of PBMCs. The receptors originated from a man in his 60s with colorectal cancer.

The chain joins TRBV4-2 to TRBJ2-3, with a possible D match to TRBD1 (5 bases). Per the germline V gene, CDR1 is LGHNA and CDR2 is YNFKEQ. There are 16 residues in the CDR3. V was shortened by 1 base and J by 1 base, with 12 bases between the two germline ends. CDR3 DNA: TGTGCCAGCAGCCAAGGATCCCAGGGTGGCACAGATACGCAGTATTTT. This codes for CASSQGSQGGTDTQYF.

The chain is built from TRBV27 and TRBJ1-6, with D maybe TRBD1 (6 bases). Per the germline V gene, CDR1 is MNHEY and CDR2 is SMNVEV (reference sequence). Trimming stripped 5 bases from V and 12 bases from J, with 17 bases between. CDR3 length equals 14 residues. The CDR3, as DNA: TGTGCCAGCAGTCCGGGAGGGGGGCCTAGACCCCTCCACTTT. Translating gives CASSPGGGPRPLHF.